This TCR beta chain was retrieved from a study of OX40 agonist ivuxolimab in advanced cancers. Overall study context: Intravenous ivuxolimab was administered to patients every 2 weeks at 0.01 to 10 mg/kg. General study points: CD8+ T cells averaged more expanded clones than CD4+. CD4+ and CD8+ blood T cells expanded clonally by week 6 at 0.1 to 3.0 mg/kg.

Peripheral blood came from all dose cohorts at three timepoints. About this clone: Its antigen is currently unknown.

Repertoires were generated with immunoSEQ multiplex PCR, while TCRdb's copy carries only in-frame clones and drops some. The sample includes around 18,000 clones, approximately 83% of them seen just once. The V gene lost 4 bases and the J gene lost 0 bases, with 5 bases spanning the gap. The CDR3 is 14 amino acids. Germline V gene data show CDR1 as SGHTS and CDR2 as YDEGEE. This specimen was CD4+ or CD8+ T cells sorted from blood, taken in a trial of the OX40 agonist ivuxolimab. The V and J genes are TRBV5-8 and TRBJ2-6; D unclear. This clonotype was obtained from an adult with an advanced solid tumor such as melanoma, head and neck, liver or kidney cancer. The CDR3 nucleotides are TGTGCCAGCAGCCACCGCTCTGGGGCCAACGTCCTGACTTTC. It codes for CASSHRSGANVLTF. The whole variable domain, remainder taken from reference TRBV5-8 and TRBJ2-6, is EAGVTQSPTHLIKTRGQQATLRCSPISGHTSVYWYQQALGLGLQFLLWYDEGEERNRGNFPPRFSGRQFPNYSSELNVNALELEDSALYLCASSHRSGANVLTFGAGSRLTVL.